This T cell receptor beta chain was documented in a study of Tregs in tolerant kidney transplant recipients. Regarding this clone: Its antigen remains unknown.

Study-level findings and limits: The most relevant donor-specific Treg TCRbeta repertoire apparently came from expansion with activated donor B cells. Biological reproducibility was not directly addressed, but technical replication error appeared minimal. Findings come from small patient numbers and require larger validation.

Thawed PBMCs were FACS-sorted into unstimulated CD4+CD25+CD127- regulatory T cells, CD4+CD25- non-regulatory cells, CD4 and CD8 cells. The assay was immunoSEQ multiplex PCR, and TCRdb's table has in-frame clones only and misses some. Seen here are some 65,000 clones, 84% observed once, and the top ten hold about 4.6%. The specimen sequenced was CD4+ T cells from blood. The TCR originated in a human donor in good health.

The CDR3 sequence: CASNPWGRLNSPLHF. CDR3 coding DNA: TGTGCCAGCAACCCTTGGGGGAGACTTAATTCACCCCTCCACTTT. The genes are TRBV28 and TRBJ1-6; D is possibly TRBD1 (5 bases). The ends were cut back, 7 bases at V and 6 bases at J, with 16 bases in the middle. Germline-derived CDR1 and CDR2 are MDHEN and SYDVKM. There are 15 residues in the CDR3. Drawing the rest from reference TRBV28 and TRBJ1-6, the complete variable domain is DVKVTQSSRYLVKRTGEKVFLECVQDMDHENMFWYRQDPGLGLRLIYFSYDVKMKEKGDIPEGYSVSREKKERFSLILESASTNQTSMYLCASNPWGRLNSPLHFGNGTRLTVT.